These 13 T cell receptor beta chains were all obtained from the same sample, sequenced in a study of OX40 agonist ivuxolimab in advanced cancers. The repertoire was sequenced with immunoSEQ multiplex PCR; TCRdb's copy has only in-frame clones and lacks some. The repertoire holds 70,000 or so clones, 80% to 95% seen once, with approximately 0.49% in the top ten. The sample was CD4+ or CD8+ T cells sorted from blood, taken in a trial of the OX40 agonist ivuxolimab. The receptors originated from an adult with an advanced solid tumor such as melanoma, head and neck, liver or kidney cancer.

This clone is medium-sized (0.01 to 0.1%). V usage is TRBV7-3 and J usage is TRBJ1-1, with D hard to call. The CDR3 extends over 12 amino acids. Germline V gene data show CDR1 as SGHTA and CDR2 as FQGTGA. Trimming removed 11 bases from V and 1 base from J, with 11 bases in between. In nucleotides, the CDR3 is TGTGCCGAACCGGGTGCGAACACTGAAGCTTTCTTT. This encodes CAEPGANTEAFF.

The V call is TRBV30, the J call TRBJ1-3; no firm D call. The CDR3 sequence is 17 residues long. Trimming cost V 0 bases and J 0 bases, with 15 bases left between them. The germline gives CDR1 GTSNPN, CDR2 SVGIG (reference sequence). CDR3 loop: CAWSVLVGRYSGNTIYF. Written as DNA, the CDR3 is TGTGCCTGGAGTGTACTGGTCGGCAGATACTCTGGAAACACCATATATTTT.

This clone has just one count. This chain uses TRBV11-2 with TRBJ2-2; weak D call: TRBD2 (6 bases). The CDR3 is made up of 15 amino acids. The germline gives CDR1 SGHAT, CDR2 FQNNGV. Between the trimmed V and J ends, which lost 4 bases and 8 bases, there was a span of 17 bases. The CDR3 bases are TGTGCCAGCAGCTCACTCGGGGGAGAAACTGGGGAGCTGTTTTTT. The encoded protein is CASSSLGGETGELFF.

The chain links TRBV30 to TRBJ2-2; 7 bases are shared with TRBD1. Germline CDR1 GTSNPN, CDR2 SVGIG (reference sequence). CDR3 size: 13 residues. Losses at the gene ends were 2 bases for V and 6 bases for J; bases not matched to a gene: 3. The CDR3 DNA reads TGTGCCTGGAGTTTCCAGGGGGCCGGGGAGCTGTTTTTT. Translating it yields CAWSFQGAGELFF.

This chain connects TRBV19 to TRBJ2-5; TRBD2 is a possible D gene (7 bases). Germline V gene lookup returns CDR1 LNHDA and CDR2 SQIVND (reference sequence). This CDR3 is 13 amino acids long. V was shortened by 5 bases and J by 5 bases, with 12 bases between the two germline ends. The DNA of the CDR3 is TGTGCCAGTAGTTGGGGGGGGCCCGAGACCCAGTACTTC. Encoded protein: CASSWGGPETQYF.

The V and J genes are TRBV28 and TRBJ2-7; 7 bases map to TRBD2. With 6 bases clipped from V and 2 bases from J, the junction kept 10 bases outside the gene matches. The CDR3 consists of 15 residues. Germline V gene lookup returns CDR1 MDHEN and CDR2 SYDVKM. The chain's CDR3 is CASSPDSGRAYEQYF. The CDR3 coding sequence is TGTGCCAGCAGCCCTGATAGCGGGCGAGCCTACGAGCAGTACTTC. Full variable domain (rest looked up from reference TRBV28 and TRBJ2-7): DVKVTQSSRYLVKRTGEKVFLECVQDMDHENMFWYRQDPGLGLRLIYFSYDVKMKEKGDIPEGYSVSREKKERFSLILESASTNQTSMYLCASSPDSGRAYEQYFGPGTRLTVT.

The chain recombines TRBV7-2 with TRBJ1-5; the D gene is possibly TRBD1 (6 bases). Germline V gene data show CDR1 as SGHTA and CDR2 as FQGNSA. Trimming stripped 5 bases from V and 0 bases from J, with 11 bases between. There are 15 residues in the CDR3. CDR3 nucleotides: TGTGCCAGCAGCCGGACAGTCAATAGCAATCAGCCCCAGCATTTT. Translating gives CASSRTVNSNQPQHF.

CDR3 protein: CASSLQGARNTIYF. CDR3 sequence (DNA): TGTGCCAGCAGCCTACAGGGGGCGAGAAACACCATATATTTT. The chain joins TRBV28 to TRBJ1-3, with 9 bases lining up with TRBD1. Germline trimming cut 6 bases from V and 5 bases from J; bases unmatched to any gene: 5. The germline CDR1 and CDR2 sequences are MDHEN and SYDVKM. This CDR3 comprises 14 residues.

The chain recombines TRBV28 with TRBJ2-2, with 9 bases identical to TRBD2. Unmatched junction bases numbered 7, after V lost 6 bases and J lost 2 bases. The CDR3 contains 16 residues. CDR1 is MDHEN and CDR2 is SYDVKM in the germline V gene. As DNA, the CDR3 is TGTGCCAGCAGCTCTAGCGGGAAGCCCAACACCGGGGAGCTGTTTTTT. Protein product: CASSSSGKPNTGELFF.

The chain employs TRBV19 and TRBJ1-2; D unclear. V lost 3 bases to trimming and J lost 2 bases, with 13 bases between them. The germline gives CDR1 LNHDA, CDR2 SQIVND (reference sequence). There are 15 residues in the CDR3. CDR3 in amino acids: CASSILLGLNYGYTF. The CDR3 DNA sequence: TGTGCCAGTAGTATCCTTCTAGGACTAAACTATGGCTACACCTTC.

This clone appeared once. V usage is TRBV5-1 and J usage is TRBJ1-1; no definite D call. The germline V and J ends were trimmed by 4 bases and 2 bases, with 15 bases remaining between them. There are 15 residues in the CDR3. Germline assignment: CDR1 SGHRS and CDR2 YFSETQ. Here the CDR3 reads CASSDQTGGNTEAFF. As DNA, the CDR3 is TGCGCCAGCAGCGACCAAACGGGCGGAAACACTGAAGCTTTCTTT.

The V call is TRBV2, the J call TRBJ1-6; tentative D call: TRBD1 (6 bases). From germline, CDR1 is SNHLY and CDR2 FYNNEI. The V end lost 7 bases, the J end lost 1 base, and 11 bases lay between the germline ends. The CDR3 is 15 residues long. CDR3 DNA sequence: TGTGCCAGCAAGGGGGAGTTTTCCTATAATTCACCCCTCCACTTT. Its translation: CASKGEFSYNSPLHF.

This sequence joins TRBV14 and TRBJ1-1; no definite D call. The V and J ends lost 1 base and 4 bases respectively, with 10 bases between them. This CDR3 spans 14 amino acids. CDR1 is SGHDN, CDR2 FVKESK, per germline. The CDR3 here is CASSQVRGFTEAFF. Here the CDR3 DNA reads TGTGCCAGCAGCCAAGTCCGAGGGTTCACTGAAGCTTTCTTT.